This is a list of T cell receptor beta chains from one sample in a study of tumor-infiltrating lymphocytes in primary liver carcinoma. TCRdb redid the calling of the multiplex PCR reads with MiXCR, one entry per CDR3 protein. The sample yields fewer than 350,000 distinct CDR3 sequences, around three fifths seen once. Sample: peripheral blood. The receptors were gathered from a man between 40 and 49 years old with primary liver carcinoma and hepatitis B virus infection. Each CDR3 is given with its conserved first and last residue. The D gene is left open where the match is weak. Clone sizes are given selectively: once, few, many, or a class where the clone is expanded.

clone_size j_call v_call d_call cdr3_nt cdr3_aa
. TRBJ2-5 TRBV6-6 . TGTGCCAGCAGTTATTCACAGGGACAAGAGACCCAGCACTTC CASSYSQGQETQHF
. TRBJ1-5 TRBV5-1 . TGCGCCAGCAGCTTGGGACAGGAGGAACAGCCCCAGCATTTT CASSLGQEEQPQHF
. TRBJ2-7 TRBV6-1 TRBD2 TGTGCCAGCAGTGAAGTGAGGCTAGCGGGGAGAGGATGGGGCGAGCAGTACTTC CASSEVRLAGRGWGEQYF
many TRBJ1-1 TRBV12-3/TRBV12-4 . TGTGCCGACAATAGGGTGAACACTGAAGCTTTCTTT CADNRVNTEAFF
few TRBJ2-1 TRBV6-2/TRBV6-3 TRBD2 TGTGCCAGCAAGGGGACTAGCGAGAGCTCCTACAATGAGCAGTTCTTC CASKGTSESSYNEQFF
. TRBJ2-5 TRBV5-1 . TGCGCCAGCAGCTTGGAAGGGACTCCTATCACTGGAAAGACCCAGTACTTC CASSLEGTPITGKTQYF
. TRBJ2-5 TRBV4-3 TRBD1 TGCGCCAGCAGCCACGCACTGGACAGGTTAGAGGCCCAGTACTTC CASSHALDRLEAQYF
. TRBJ2-7 TRBV11-2 . TGTGCCAGCAGCTTATCCGGCGGTTCCTACCAGTACTTC CASSLSGGSYQYF
. TRBJ2-1 TRBV7-9 . TGTGCCAGCAGCTTCCACGAGGACCGTGAGCAGTTCTTC CASSFHEDREQFF
. TRBJ2-7 TRBV14 . TGTGCCAGTAGCCAACCCAACTGGCCCGGGTCCTACGAGCAGTACTTC CASSQPNWPGSYEQYF
. TRBJ2-5 TRBV28 . TGTGCCAGCACGAGGGTGGGGATGGGAGAGACCCAGTACTTC CASTRVGMGETQYF
. TRBJ2-1 TRBV11-2 TRBD2 TGTGCCAGCAGCGCCGGGACTAGTTTCGGGAATGAGCAGTTCTTC CASSAGTSFGNEQFF
. TRBJ2-1 TRBV5-1 TRBD2 TGCGCCAGCAGCTTTGGACTAGCGGGGAGCTCCTACAATGAGCAGTTCTTC CASSFGLAGSSYNEQFF
. TRBJ2-1 TRBV4-2 TRBD1 TGTGCCAGCAGCCAGGACAGGGACGAGCAGTTCTTC CASSQDRDEQFF
. TRBJ1-2 TRBV5-1 TRBD1 TGCGCCAGCAGCTTGAGGTCCGGGACAGGAGGGTCTGGCTACACCTTC CASSLRSGTGGSGYTF
many TRBJ1-2 TRBV5-1 . TGCGCCAGCAAGGATCTCACCTATGGCTACACCTTC CASKDLTYGYTF
many TRBJ2-7 TRBV12-3/TRBV12-4 TRBD2 TGTGCCAGCAGTTTTGTAGCGGGAGAAGGGGAGCAGTACTTC CASSFVAGEGEQYF
. TRBJ2-2 TRBV4-3 . TGCACCAGCAGCCAAGATTGGGTCGGGGAGCTGTTTTTT CTSSQDWVGELFF
. TRBJ2-3 TRBV6-5 TRBD1 TGTGCCAGCAGTTACCCCAGGACAGGGGAGAGCACAGATACGCAGTGTTTT CASSYPRTGESTDTQCF
. TRBJ2-1 TRBV11-2 . TGCGCCAACAGCCGTGAAATAGGGAATGAGCAGTTCTTC CANSREIGNEQFF
few TRBJ1-5 TRBV25-1 . TGTGCCAGCAGTGCATCAGGGAATCAGCCCCAGCATTTT CASSASGNQPQHF
once TRBJ2-2 TRBV28 . TGTGCCAGCAGAGGGCTCTTAAATACCGGGGAGCTGTTTTTT CASRGLLNTGELFF
few TRBJ2-3 TRBV18 . TGTGCCAGCTCACCGCCGGGGTCTGACACGAATACGCAGTATTTT CASSPPGSDTNTQYF
. TRBJ2-7 TRBV6-6 . TGTGTGAGCATAGGGGGGTACGAGCAGTACTTC CVSIGGYEQYF